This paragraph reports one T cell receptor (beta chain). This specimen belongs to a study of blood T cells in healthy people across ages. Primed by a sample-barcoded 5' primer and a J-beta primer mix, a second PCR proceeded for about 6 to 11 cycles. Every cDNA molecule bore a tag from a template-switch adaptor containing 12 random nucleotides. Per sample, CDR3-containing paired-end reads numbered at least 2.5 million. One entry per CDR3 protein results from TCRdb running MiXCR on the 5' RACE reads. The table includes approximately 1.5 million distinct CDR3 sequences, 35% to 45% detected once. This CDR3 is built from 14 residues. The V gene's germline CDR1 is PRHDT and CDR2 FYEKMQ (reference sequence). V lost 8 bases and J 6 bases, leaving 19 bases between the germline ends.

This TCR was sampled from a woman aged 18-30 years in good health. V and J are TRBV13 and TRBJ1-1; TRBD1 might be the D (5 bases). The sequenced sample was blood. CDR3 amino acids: CASGPQWGSPEAFF. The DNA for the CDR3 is TGTGCCAGCGGCCCCCAGTGGGGCAGCCCTGAAGCTTTCTTT. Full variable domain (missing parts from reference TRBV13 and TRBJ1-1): AAGVIQSPRHLIKEKRETATLKCYPIPRHDTVYWYQQGPGQDPQFLISFYEKMQSDKGSIPDRFSAQQFSDYHSELNMSSLELGDSALYFCASGPQWGSPEAFFGQGTRLTVV.